The next 19 T cell receptor beta chains were all read from a single sample in a study of cytomegalovirus exposure and HLA in healthy donors. PCR amplification relied on 60 Vbeta primers (plus 13 Jbeta primers). Data came from immunoSEQ multiplex PCR; TCRdb stores just in-frame clones and leaves some out. The sample records approximately 90,000 clones, 85% being singletons. Source material: PBMCs. Receptor source: a man aged 40-55 years in good health and CMV-seropositive.

The chain recombines TRBV29-1 with TRBJ2-7, with D possibly being TRBD1 (6 bases). The germline CDR1 and CDR2 sequences are SQVTM and ANQGSEA. The germline V and J ends were trimmed by 3 bases and 2 bases, with 11 bases remaining between them. The CDR3 is 13 residues long. CDR3 sequence reads: CSVEAPGAYEQYF. For the CDR3, the DNA is TGCAGCGTTGAGGCCCCAGGGGCCTACGAGCAGTACTTC.

This clone was detected once. The rearrangement links TRBV19 to TRBJ2-7; 9 nucleotides match TRBD2. After removal of 2 bases from V and 6 bases from J, the junction contained 8 bases not matched to a gene. CDR3 length: 15 residues. CDR1 is LNHDA and CDR2 is SQIVND in the germline V gene (reference sequence). The DNA of the CDR3 is TGTGCCAGTAGTATAAGAATAGCGGGAGAAACCGAGCAGTACTTC. Protein sequence: CASSIRIAGETEQYF.

The genes are TRBV2 and TRBJ2-5, with TRBD1 matching over 10 bases. Germline V gene sequence: CDR1 SNHLY, CDR2 FYNNEI. The ends lost 5 bases at V and 6 bases at J; junction bases unmatched: 6. This CDR3 contains 14 residues. The CDR3 is CASSTRQGAQTQYF. DNA of the CDR3: TGTGCCAGCAGTACCAGACAGGGGGCGCAGACCCAGTACTTC.

The chain employs TRBV13 and TRBJ2-3; TRBD2 agrees at 11 bases. There are 16 residues in the CDR3. CDR1 and CDR2 from the germline V gene are PRHDT and FYEKMQ (reference sequence). The V and J ends lost 5 bases and 2 bases, in that order; junction bases with no gene match: 6. DNA of the CDR3: TGTGCCAGCAGCACGCGACTAGCGGGGCTCACAGATACGCAGTATTTT. Translated: CASSTRLAGLTDTQYF.

The chain combines TRBV19 with TRBJ2-3, with 7 positions matching TRBD2. The V gene end was trimmed by 7 bases and the J gene end by 1 base; junction bases not matched to a gene: 8. The CDR3 consists of 15 residues. Germline CDR1 reads LNHDA; CDR2 reads SQIVND (reference sequence). This CDR3 is CASTYLGGGTDTQYF. The CDR3 DNA reads as TGTGCCAGTACTTACCTGGGAGGGGGCACAGATACGCAGTATTTT.

This chain links TRBV9 with TRBJ2-1; 12 bases fit TRBD2. V was clipped by 0 bases and J by 9 bases; unmatched bases: 10. Germline V CDR1 and CDR2: SGDLS, YYNGEE. The CDR3 extends over 17 amino acids. CDR3 DNA: TGTGCCAGCAGCGTAGGGGCTAGCGGGGGGGCCGGGAGTGAGCAGTTCTTC. Translated, it gives CASSVGASGGAGSEQFF. Based on the CDR3 plus reference TRBV9 and TRBJ2-1, the full variable domain is DSGVTQTPKHLITATGQRVTLRCSPRSGDLSVYWYQQSLDQGLQFLIQYYNGEERAKGNILERFSAQQFPDLHSELNLSSLELGDSALYFCASSVGASGGAGSEQFFGPGTRLTVL.

CDR3 bases: TGTGCCAGCAGCGTTACACCCCTGGCCGGGACTACCAATGAGCAGTTCTTC. Translated, it gives CASSVTPLAGTTNEQFF. J is TRBJ2-1 and V is TRBV9; 7 bases align to TRBD2. The CDR3 covers 17 residues. Unmatched junction bases numbered 14, after V lost 2 bases and J lost 6 bases. Germline V gives CDR1 SGDLS, CDR2 YYNGEE.

This sequence joins TRBV6-5 and TRBJ2-7; D possibly corresponds to TRBD1 (5 bases). The CDR3 runs 14 residues. The V and J ends lost 2 bases and 0 bases respectively, with 8 bases between them. Germline V gene data show CDR1 as MNHEY and CDR2 as SVGAGI. The CDR3 protein is CASSYDRASYEQYF. In DNA form, the CDR3 reads TGTGCCAGCAGTTACGACAGAGCCTCCTACGAGCAGTACTTC.

This rearrangement joins TRBV4-1 to TRBJ2-7; tentatively, D is TRBD2 (5 bases). This CDR3 contains 14 residues. Trimming stripped 1 base from V and 6 bases from J, with 13 bases between. Germline V lookup: CDR1 MGHRA, CDR2 YSYEKL. The chain's CDR3 is CASSQARVGGEQYF. The CDR3 bases are TGCGCCAGCAGCCAAGCCCGGGTTGGAGGCGAGCAGTACTTC.

This rearrangement joins TRBV27 to TRBJ1-2, with D perhaps TRBD1 (5 bases). Germline V gene data show CDR1 as MNHEY and CDR2 as SMNVEV (reference sequence). CDR3 length: 15 amino acids. Trimming shortened V by 7 bases and J by 7 bases, and 22 bases separated the two germline ends. The CDR3 DNA reads as TGTGCCAGCAACCCGAGGGGTAAGGGAGGAGGTGGCTACACCTTC. Translation gives CASNPRGKGGGGYTF.

The rearrangement uses TRBV27 and TRBJ2-1, with 8 bases lining up with TRBD2. The CDR3 is 19 residues long. Germline CDR1 and CDR2: MNHEY and SMNVEV (reference sequence). With V trimmed by 5 bases and J by 0 bases, 15 bases remained unmatched. Here the CDR3 reads CASSPPGIAGTRSYNEQFF. CDR3 in DNA: TGTGCCAGCAGTCCCCCCGGGATAGCGGGAACCCGCTCCTACAATGAGCAGTTCTTC.

The V call is TRBV2, the J call TRBJ1-6; TRBD1 matches at 9 bases. The CDR3 has 13 residues. V gave up 6 bases and J gave up 12 bases; unmatched junction bases: 6. Germline CDR1 SNHLY, CDR2 FYNNEI. CDR3 coding DNA: TGTGCCAGCAGGGGGACAGGGAGTTTACCCCTCCACTTT. Its protein is CASRGTGSLPLHF. The whole variable domain, filled in from reference TRBV2 and TRBJ1-6, reads EPEVTQTPSHQVTQMGQEVILRCVPISNHLYFYWYRQILGQKVEFLVSFYNNEISEKSEIFDDQFSVERPDGSNFTLKIRSTKLEDSAMYFCASRGTGSLPLHFGNGTRLTVT.

The chain links TRBV5-1 to TRBJ2-5, with 7 positions matching TRBD2. J was trimmed by 1 base and V by 4 bases; bases with no gene match: 1. Germline CDR1 and CDR2: SGHRS and YFSETQ. The CDR3 runs to 13 residues. The CDR3 DNA reads TGCGCCAGCAGCGGGGGGGGCCAAGAGACCCAGTACTTC. Amino acids: CASSGGGQETQYF.

The V call is TRBV27, the J call TRBJ2-5, with TRBD2 matching 12 bases. There are 16 residues in the CDR3. CDR1 MNHEY and CDR2 SMNVEV come from the germline V gene (reference sequence). V lost 3 bases and J lost 0; bases outside the gene matches: 2. CDR3 residues: CASSFRTSGNQETQYF. The CDR3 nucleotides are TGTGCCAGCAGTTTCCGGACTAGCGGGAACCAAGAGACCCAGTACTTC.

The V gene is TRBV5-1, the J gene TRBJ2-7, with 7 bases matching TRBD2. CDR1 and CDR2 (germline): SGHRS, YFSETQ. The V segment lost 4 bases and the J segment 1 base; nucleotides outside the gene matches: 8. The CDR3 has 15 residues. CDR3 DNA sequence: TGCGCCAGCAGCAACGTAGCGGGTGGATCCTACGAGCAGTACTTC. Translation: CASSNVAGGSYEQYF.

About this clone: Relative to the germline gene, one junction end is altered; a read error may explain this. The chain links TRBV28 to TRBJ2-7; 10 bases line up with TRBD1. CDR3 length equals 15 residues. Germline V gene sequence: CDR1 MDHEN, CDR2 SYDVKM. In nucleotides, the CDR3 is TGTGCCAGCAGGGGACAGGGGAGGGGTGGTTACGGGCAGTACTTC. It encodes CASRGQGRGGYGQYF.

This chain uses TRBV2 with TRBJ2-7, with 8 bases identical to TRBD2. The CDR3 has 14 amino acids. J was trimmed by 6 bases and V by 4 bases; bases with no gene match: 8. Per the germline V gene, CDR1 is SNHLY and CDR2 is FYNNEI. The DNA for the CDR3 is TGTGCCAGCAGTGGCCTAGCGGGCTCCATCGAGCAGTACTTC. This codes for CASSGLAGSIEQYF.

The V call is TRBV11-1, the J call TRBJ2-5; 7 positions match TRBD2. With V trimmed by 5 bases and J by 2 bases, 8 bases remained unmatched. Germline V gives CDR1 SGHAT, CDR2 FQDESV (reference sequence). This CDR3 is 15 amino acids long. CDR3 in DNA: TGTGCCAGCAGCCCCAGCGGGGTTTCTCAAGAGACCCAGTACTTC. Amino acids: CASSPSGVSQETQYF.

This clone was picked up one time. The chain combines TRBV5-1 with TRBJ1-6; 7 nucleotides agree with TRBD1. The CDR3 is 13 amino acids. Germline CDR1 reads SGHRS; CDR2 reads YFSETQ. Germline trimming cut 4 bases from V and 8 bases from J; bases unmatched to any gene: 3. The CDR3 protein is CASSRGTDSPLHF. The CDR3 nucleotides read TGCGCCAGCAGCCGCGGGACAGATTCACCCCTCCACTTT.